These 13 T cell receptor beta chains share one sample of origin, sequenced in a study of blood T cell repertoires in COVID-19 (dated by TCRdb to 2018 to 2020). Library creation used the immunoSEQ multiplex PCR assay. What TCRdb holds here is the immuneACCESS table cut down to in-frame rearrangements. Part of the clones is not present; checked against another copy, under half of the missing clones reflect an unresolved V gene, and the others are unexplained. The sample table contains tens of thousands of clones; only one count was recorded for around nine tenths of them. The top ten clones comprise about 13% of the sample. Sequenced: peripheral blood. These receptors were taken from a human donor in a cohort sampled during active COVID-19.

The chain couples TRBV6-5 to TRBJ1-2; weak D call: TRBD1 (6 bases). This CDR3 region has 13 residues. The germline V gene has CDR1 MNHEY and CDR2 SVGAGI. V lost 6 bases, J lost 6 bases, and 14 bases lay in between. DNA for the CDR3: TGTGCCAGCAGGAGGGGGTTAGGGGATGGCTACACCTTC. This encodes CASRRGLGDGYTF.

The V and J genes are TRBV30 and TRBJ1-5; D is possibly TRBD1 (6 bases). CDR3 size: 16 residues. V dropped 1 base and J dropped 0 bases, with 13 bases sitting between them. Germline V gene lookup returns CDR1 GTSNPN and CDR2 SVGIG (reference sequence). CDR3 nucleotides: TGTGCCTGGAGTGCCAGGGGCCTACTTAGCAATCAGCCCCAGCATTTT. Amino acid sequence: CAWSARGLLSNQPQHF.

The table lists this clone with a few counts. The rearrangement links TRBV6-5 to TRBJ1-1; 10 nucleotides match TRBD1. Germline loops: CDR1 MNHEY, CDR2 SVGAGI. The V and J ends lost 2 bases and 2 bases, in that order; junction bases with no gene match: 2. CDR3 length: 15 amino acids. CDR3 loop: CASSYVTGGNTEAFF. CDR3 coding DNA: TGTGCCAGCAGTTACGTGACAGGGGGCAACACTGAAGCTTTCTTT.

This sequence joins TRBV11-2 and TRBJ2-7, with TRBD1 matching over 11 bases. The CDR3 contains 13 residues. With 4 bases clipped from V and 6 bases from J, the junction kept 2 bases outside the gene matches. The germline V gene encodes CDR1 SGHAT and CDR2 FQNNGV. The CDR3 loop reads CASSSDRGLEQYF. Written as DNA, the CDR3 is TGTGCCAGCAGCTCGGACAGGGGGCTCGAGCAGTACTTC.

This clone showed up just once. The chain employs TRBV18 and TRBJ1-6; 9 positions match TRBD1. The V and J ends lost 4 bases and 7 bases, in that order; junction bases with no gene match: 8. The CDR3 loop spans 16 amino acids. Germline assignment: CDR1 KGHSH and CDR2 LQKENI. The CDR3 nucleotides read TGTGCCAGCTCACGGGCCGGGACAGGGCACAATTCACCCCTCCACTTT. Translating gives CASSRAGTGHNSPLHF.

The CDR3 DNA reads as TGTGCCAGCAGCCAGACGGGGGGAATTCAGCCCCAGCATTTT. It translates to CASSQTGGIQPQHF. The rearrangement links TRBV3-1 (or the pseudogene TRBV3-2) to TRBJ1-5, with D tentatively TRBD1 (5 bases). CDR1 and CDR2 from the germline V gene are LGHDT and YNNKEL (reference sequence). Deletions cut 3 bases from V and 6 bases from J, with 12 bases between. The CDR3 sequence is 14 residues long.

The chain couples TRBV5-1 to TRBJ2-1; weak D call: TRBD1 (6 bases). The ends were cut back, 5 bases at V and 5 bases at J, with 17 bases in the middle. The V gene's germline CDR1 is SGHRS and CDR2 YFSETQ. This CDR3 has 15 amino acids. CDR3 bases: TGCGCCAGCAGGTCCCTCCAGGGGTCGAACAATGAGCAGTTCTTC. Translated, it gives CASRSLQGSNNEQFF.

The gene calls are TRBV3-1 (or the pseudogene TRBV3-2) and TRBJ2-4; possible D gene TRBD2, 5 bases. The germline gives CDR1 LGHDT, CDR2 YNNKEL (reference sequence). This CDR3 comprises 14 residues. V was shortened by 5 bases and J by 9 bases, with 17 bases between the two germline ends. The CDR3 DNA is TGTGCCAGCAGCAGCGGTTTCGGCGAGAGCATTCAGTACTTC. This codes for CASSSGFGESIQYF.

This chain connects TRBV7-2 to TRBJ2-1; TRBD2 agrees at 8 bases. Germline lookup yields CDR1 SGHTA and CDR2 FQGNSA. CDR3 length equals 16 residues. J gave up 4 bases and V 2 bases, and 7 bases lay outside the gene matches. The CDR3 DNA reads as TGTGCCAGCAGCTTAAGTCGGGGGGGCCCATACAATGAGCAGTTCTTC. Protein: CASSLSRGGPYNEQFF.

This chain uses TRBV7-3 with TRBJ1-1, with TRBD1 identical over 7 bases. Germline lookup yields CDR1 SGHTA and CDR2 FQGTGA. The CDR3 totals 13 residues. The V segment lost 5 bases and the J segment 6 bases; nucleotides outside the gene matches: 6. The CDR3 loop is CASSPRQGAEAFF. DNA for the CDR3: TGTGCCAGCAGCCCGCGACAGGGCGCTGAAGCTTTCTTT.

The chain carries TRBV6-6 and TRBJ1-1; D is ambiguous. Germline V gene lookup returns CDR1 MNHNY and CDR2 SVGAGI (reference sequence). The CDR3 loop spans 14 amino acids. The V and J ends lost 2 bases and 4 bases respectively, with 11 bases between them. The CDR3 sequence: CASSYGTGSTEAFF. CDR3 coding DNA: TGTGCCAGCAGTTACGGAACTGGGAGCACTGAAGCTTTCTTT.

In DNA form, the CDR3 reads TGCGCCAGCAGCCAAGACGTACAGGGCGGATCACCCCTCCACTTT. It encodes CASSQDVQGGSPLHF. The chain links TRBV4-3 to TRBJ1-6; D is possibly TRBD1 (6 bases). The CDR3 extends over 15 amino acids. V gave up 0 bases and J gave up 10 bases, with 13 bases separating them. Germline V gene lookup returns CDR1 LGHNA and CDR2 YSLEER.

About this clone: The sample contains more than one DNA sequence encoding this CDR3. This chain connects TRBV11-2 to TRBJ1-5, with TRBD1 identical over 7 bases. The ends lost 5 bases at V and 4 bases at J; junction bases unmatched: 5. CDR3 size: 14 residues. CDR1 and CDR2 (germline): SGHAT, FQNNGV. In DNA, the CDR3 is TGTGCCAGCAGCCCCGGGACAGCTAATCAGCCCCAGCATTTT. Translation gives CASSPGTANQPQHF.